These 27 T cell receptor beta chains were all obtained from the same sample, sequenced in a study of early T cells in non-severe SARS-CoV-2 infection. TCRdb called the 5' RACE reads again in MiXCR, with one record for every CDR3 protein. The sample lists fewer than 60,000 distinct CDR3 sequences; approximately 10% were seen once. The specimen was whole blood. The receptors shown here come from an adult who was a healthcare worker with PCR-confirmed SARS-CoV-2 infection or an uninfected control (not recorded which).

The chain has TRBV20-1 and TRBJ2-4, with 7 bases aligning to TRBD1. Per germline, CDR1 DFQATT and CDR2 SNEGSKA (reference sequence). This CDR3 spans 17 amino acids. V lost 5 bases, J lost 0 bases, and 13 bases stayed unmatched. CDR3 bases: TGCAGTGCTGATAAAGACAGGGAGATAATAGCCAAAAACATTCAGTACTTC. Encoded protein: CSADKDREIIAKNIQYF.

The J gene is TRBJ1-5, the V gene TRBV19; no clear D gene. CDR1 and CDR2 from the germline V gene are LNHDA and SQIVND (reference sequence). Between the trimmed V and J ends, which lost 6 bases and 2 bases, there was a span of 14 bases. The CDR3 totals 15 residues. CDR3 amino acids: CASSLRSRGNQPQHF. The CDR3 nucleotides are TGTGCCAGTAGCCTACGATCTAGGGGCAATCAGCCCCAGCATTTT. The complete variable domain, with remaining parts taken from reference TRBV19 and TRBJ1-5, reads DGGITQSPKYLFRKEGQNVTLSCEQNLNHDAMYWYRQDPGQGLRLIYYSQIVNDFQKGDIAEGYSVSREKKESFPLTVTSAQKNPTAFYLCASSLRSRGNQPQHFGDGTRLSIL.

This sequence joins TRBV28 and TRBJ2-7; tentatively, D is TRBD2 (6 bases). The CDR3 totals 16 residues. Germline V CDR1 and CDR2: MDHEN, SYDVKM. V lost 5 bases to trimming and J lost 3 bases, with 20 bases between them. The DNA for the CDR3 is TGTGCCAGCAGTGCACCCCCCGGGAGTCGGGGCTACGAGCAGTACTTC. As protein: CASSAPPGSRGYEQYF.

CDR3 bases: TGTGCCAGCAGTGACGGACAGGGTTACGAGCAGTACTTC. It translates to CASSDGQGYEQYF. The genes are TRBV6-1 and TRBJ2-7, with 8 bases matching TRBD1. V gave up 3 bases and J gave up 4 bases; unmatched junction bases: 2. The CDR3 is made up of 13 amino acids. The germline V gene encodes CDR1 MNHNS and CDR2 SASEGT.

This clonotype was observed at least ten times. The chain joins TRBV19 to TRBJ2-7; TRBD1 agrees at 11 bases. V was clipped by 3 bases and J by 3 bases; unmatched bases: 1. The CDR3 sequence is 14 residues long. CDR1 LNHDA and CDR2 SQIVND come from the germline V gene (reference sequence). CDR3 sequence reads: CASSIGTGGYEQYF. The CDR3 nucleotides are TGTGCCAGTAGTATCGGGACAGGGGGCTACGAGCAGTACTTC.

V usage is TRBV20-1 and J usage is TRBJ2-1, with TRBD2 identical over 9 bases. The CDR3 has 13 residues. The ends lost 4 bases at V and 2 bases at J; junction bases unmatched: 0. Germline V gives CDR1 DFQATT, CDR2 SNEGSKA (reference sequence). This chain's CDR3 is CSAIAGAYNEQFF. As DNA, the CDR3 is TGCAGTGCTATAGCGGGAGCCTACAATGAGCAGTTCTTC.

This clonotype was observed many times. The rearrangement links TRBV5-1 to TRBJ2-7, with D maybe TRBD1 (6 bases). The ends were cut back, 4 bases at V and 2 bases at J, with 13 bases in the middle. CDR1 is SGHRS and CDR2 is YFSETQ in the germline V gene. The CDR3 contains 14 residues. CDR3 sequence: CASSLPDRAYEQYF. CDR3 in DNA: TGCGCCAGCAGCCTACCGGACAGAGCCTACGAGCAGTACTTC.

The rearrangement joins TRBV12-3 or TRBV12-4 to TRBJ1-1; D is unclear. V lost 6 bases, J lost 8 bases, and 10 bases lay in between. This CDR3 has 11 residues. The DNA of the CDR3 is TGTGCCAGCAGAGGCACAGCAGAAGCTTTCTTT. It yields the protein CASRGTAEAFF.

In this sample, this clonotype turned up a few times. In DNA, the CDR3 is TGTGCCAGCAGTCATGGGGTAGCCGCCGAGCAGTACTTC. Its translation: CASSHGVAAEQYF. The chain links TRBV12-3 or TRBV12-4 to TRBJ2-7; D remains unclear. This CDR3 region has 13 residues. V was shortened by 5 bases and J by 6 bases, with 14 bases between the two germline ends.

On this clonotype itself: A read error may be the cause here, since a much bigger clone is one base away. Likely a read error: the CDR3 ends without its conserved phenylalanine or tryptophan. In DNA, the CDR3 is TGTGCCAGCAGCCTCGGACAGGGCCACAATGAGCAGTTCCTC. Residues: CASSLGQGHNEQFL. The chain employs TRBV7-3 and TRBJ2-1, with 8 bases matching TRBD1. CDR3 size: 14 residues. The V and J ends lost 5 bases and 5 bases, in that order; junction bases with no gene match: 5. Germline V gene data show CDR1 as SGHTA and CDR2 as FQGTGA.

The rearrangement links TRBV4-1 to TRBJ2-2; 7 bases are shared with TRBD1. The CDR3 sequence is 16 residues long. The ends lost 5 bases at V and 6 bases at J; junction bases unmatched: 12. Germline V gives CDR1 MGHRA, CDR2 YSYEKL. The CDR3 region has the DNA TGCGCCAGCAGCAATAGACAGGGTGGTCAGGCCGGGGAGCTGTTTTTT. Translated: CASSNRQGGQAGELFF.

V and J are TRBV11-2 and TRBJ2-5; tentatively, D is TRBD1 (6 bases). CDR3 length: 16 residues. V dropped 5 bases and J dropped 0 bases, with 16 bases sitting between them. The germline gives CDR1 SGHAT, CDR2 FQNNGV. CDR3 region: CASSPRDTMYQETQYF. The CDR3 DNA is TGTGCCAGCAGCCCCCGGGACACGATGTACCAAGAGACCCAGTACTTC.

This clonotype was seen at least ten times. The chain uses TRBV7-2 and TRBJ1-6; D unclear. Germline values: CDR1 SGHTA, CDR2 FQGNSA. V was shortened by 5 bases and J by 6 bases, with 14 bases between the two germline ends. This CDR3 spans 15 amino acids. CDR3 DNA: TGTGCCAGCAGCATTACAGTCTGGGGTAATTCACCCCTCCACTTT. Amino acid sequence: CASSITVWGNSPLHF.

This clonotype was observed a few times. The rearrangement uses TRBV18 and TRBJ2-3, with D unclear. Germline V lookup: CDR1 KGHSH, CDR2 LQKENI. The CDR3 extends over 16 amino acids. Trimming removed 1 base at V and 7 bases at J, with 18 bases between. The CDR3 coding sequence is TGTGCCAGCTCACCACTTCGGACGCCAGATTGGTATACGCAGTATTTT. It is translated as CASSPLRTPDWYTQYF.

At least ten counts were recorded for this clonotype. The gene calls are TRBV12-3 or TRBV12-4 and TRBJ1-5, with D perhaps matching TRBD1 (5 bases). V was shortened by 3 bases and J by 4 bases, with 16 bases between the two germline ends. CDR3 length equals 16 residues. The CDR3 is CASSLSRTQGNQPQHF. The CDR3 DNA reads as TGTGCCAGCAGTTTGAGTCGGACACAAGGTAATCAGCCCCAGCATTTT.

This clonotype was picked up many times. This chain uses TRBV20-1 with TRBJ2-1; D may be TRBD1 or TRBD2 (5 bases each). CDR3 length: 15 residues. The ends were cut back, 4 bases at V and 5 bases at J, with 18 bases in the middle. Per germline, CDR1 DFQATT and CDR2 SNEGSKA (reference sequence). CDR3 sequence: CSATPGPLFHNEQFF. Here the CDR3 DNA reads TGCAGTGCTACCCCGGGACCCCTGTTCCACAATGAGCAGTTCTTC.

This chain joins TRBV28 and TRBJ2-7, with TRBD1 matching 12 bases. The CDR3 contains 14 residues. Germline V gene sequence: CDR1 MDHEN, CDR2 SYDVKM. After removal of 5 bases from V and 7 bases from J, the junction contained 6 bases not matched to a gene. CDR3 loop: CASSPGTGGAEQYF. CDR3 coding DNA: TGTGCCAGCAGTCCGGGGACAGGGGGCGCGGAGCAGTACTTC.

The J gene is TRBJ2-3, the V gene TRBV29-1, with 12 bases that match TRBD2. From germline, CDR1 is SQVTM and CDR2 ANQGSEA. This CDR3 contains 14 residues. V lost 6 bases to trimming and J lost 3 bases; unmatched junction nucleotides: 4. The CDR3 is CSVILAGGTDTQYF. The CDR3, as DNA: TGCAGCGTCATACTAGCGGGGGGAACAGATACGCAGTATTTT.

This chain connects TRBV5-4 to TRBJ2-7; 9 positions match TRBD1. From germline, CDR1 is SGHNT and CDR2 YYREEE (reference sequence). The CDR3 extends over 15 amino acids. After removal of 1 base from V and 4 bases from J, the junction contained 6 bases not matched to a gene. CDR3 DNA sequence: TGTGCCAGCAGCTTGCTAGGACAGGGGACTTACGAGCAGTACTTC. This gives the protein CASSLLGQGTYEQYF.

This clonotype has at least ten counts. This rearrangement joins TRBV25-1 to TRBJ1-2; D gene ambiguous. Germline V gene lookup returns CDR1 MGHDK and CDR2 SYGVNS. V lost 5 bases to trimming and J lost 4 bases, with 14 bases between them. The CDR3 has 14 amino acids. This CDR3 reads CASSRDGSFYGYTF. The CDR3 DNA reads TGTGCCAGCAGTCGAGACGGGTCTTTCTATGGCTACACCTTC.

The chain joins TRBV9 to TRBJ1-4; D remains ambiguous. V lost 7 bases, J lost 4 bases, and 8 bases lay in between. This CDR3 has 12 amino acids. The germline V gene encodes CDR1 SGDLS and CDR2 YYNGEE. The CDR3 DNA follows: TGTGCCAGCCGGGGAGATAATGAAAAACTGTTTTTT. Its translation: CASRGDNEKLFF.

The sample holds many counts of this clonotype. The CDR3 spells CASSPTPGYEQYF. The CDR3 DNA reads TGTGCCAGCAGCCCCACCCCCGGTTACGAGCAGTACTTC. The chain uses TRBV7-9 and TRBJ2-7, with D unclear. Germline CDR1 SEHNR, CDR2 FQNEAQ (reference sequence). V lost 5 bases and J lost 4, with 12 bases in between. The CDR3 totals 13 residues.

This clonotype has at least ten counts. J is TRBJ2-7 and V is TRBV4-1, with 9 bases matching TRBD2. The germline V gene has CDR1 MGHRA and CDR2 YSYEKL. After removal of 2 bases from V and 4 bases from J, the junction contained 21 bases not matched to a gene. The CDR3 contains 20 residues. The CDR3: CASSQLARLADIRWGYEQYF. CDR3 nucleotides: TGCGCCAGCAGCCAACTGGCCAGACTAGCGGATATCCGTTGGGGGTACGAGCAGTACTTC.

The chain recombines TRBV6-1 with TRBJ1-3, with D possibly matching TRBD1 (6 bases). V dropped 4 bases and J dropped 2 bases, with 12 bases sitting between them. Germline V gene sequence: CDR1 MNHNS, CDR2 SASEGT. The CDR3 runs 15 residues. The CDR3 DNA sequence: TGTGCCAGCAGTGTACAGGGAGCAGCTGGAAACACCATATATTTT. Encoded protein: CASSVQGAAGNTIYF.

The chain carries TRBV5-6 and TRBJ2-5; possibly TRBD1 or TRBD2 for D (5 bases each). The V and J ends lost 4 bases and 1 base respectively, with 14 bases between them. CDR1 is SGHDT, CDR2 YYEEEE, per germline. This CDR3 comprises 15 residues. In DNA form, the CDR3 reads TGTGCCAGCAGCCCCCCCGGGACCAGCCAAGAGACCCAGTACTTC. Residues: CASSPPGTSQETQYF.

The sample holds many counts of this clonotype. The chain employs TRBV2 and TRBJ2-3; D is ambiguous. Germline V lookup: CDR1 SNHLY, CDR2 FYNNEI. The CDR3 sequence is 12 residues long. V gave up 6 bases and J gave up 2 bases, with 6 bases separating them. The CDR3 coding sequence is TGTGCCAGCAGGTTGACCACAGATACGCAGTATTTT. Translation gives CASRLTTDTQYF.

This clonotype was detected ten times or more. The rearrangement joins TRBV29-1 to TRBJ2-3; no clear D gene. CDR1 is SQVTM and CDR2 is ANQGSEA in the germline V gene. V lost 3 bases and J lost 4, with 2 bases in between. This CDR3 contains 10 residues. CDR3 residues: CSVDSDTQYF. CDR3 sequence (DNA): TGCAGCGTTGATTCAGATACGCAGTATTTT.